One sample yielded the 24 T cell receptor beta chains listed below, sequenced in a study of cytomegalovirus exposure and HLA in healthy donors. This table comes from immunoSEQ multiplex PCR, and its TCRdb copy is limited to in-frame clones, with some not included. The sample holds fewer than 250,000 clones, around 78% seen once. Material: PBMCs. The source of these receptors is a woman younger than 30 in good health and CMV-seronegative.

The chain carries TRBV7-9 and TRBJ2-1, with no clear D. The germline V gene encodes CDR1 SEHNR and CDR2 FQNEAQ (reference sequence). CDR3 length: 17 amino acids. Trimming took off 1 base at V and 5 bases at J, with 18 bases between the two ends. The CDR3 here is CASSLEILTGRHNEQFF. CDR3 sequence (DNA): TGTGCCAGCAGCTTAGAGATTTTAACCGGACGCCACAATGAGCAGTTCTTC. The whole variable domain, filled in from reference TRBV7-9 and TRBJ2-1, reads DTGVSQNPRHKITKRGQNVTFRCDPISEHNRLYWYRQTLGQGPEFLTYFQNEAQLEKSRLLSDRFSAERPKGSFSTLEIQRTEQGDSAMYLCASSLEILTGRHNEQFFGPGTRLTVL.

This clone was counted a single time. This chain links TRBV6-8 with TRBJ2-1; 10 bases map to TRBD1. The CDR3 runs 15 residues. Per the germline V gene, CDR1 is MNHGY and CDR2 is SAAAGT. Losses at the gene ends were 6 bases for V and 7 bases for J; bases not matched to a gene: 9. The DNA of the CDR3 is TGTGCCAGCAGGGCAGGACAGGGGGTATTGAATGAGCAGTTCTTC. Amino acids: CASRAGQGVLNEQFF.

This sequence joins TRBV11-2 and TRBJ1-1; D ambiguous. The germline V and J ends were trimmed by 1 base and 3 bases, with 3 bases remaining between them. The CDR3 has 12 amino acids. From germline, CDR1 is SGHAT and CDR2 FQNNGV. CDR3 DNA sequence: TGTGCCAGCAGCTTAGCTCACACTGAAGCTTTCTTT. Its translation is CASSLAHTEAFF.

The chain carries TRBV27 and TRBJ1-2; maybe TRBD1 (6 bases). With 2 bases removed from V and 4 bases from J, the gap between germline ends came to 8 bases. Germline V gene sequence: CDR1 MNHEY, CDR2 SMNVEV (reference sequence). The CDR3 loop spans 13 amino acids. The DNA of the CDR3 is TGTGCCAGCAGTTTAGGGGGCGCCTATGGCTACACCTTC. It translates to CASSLGGAYGYTF.

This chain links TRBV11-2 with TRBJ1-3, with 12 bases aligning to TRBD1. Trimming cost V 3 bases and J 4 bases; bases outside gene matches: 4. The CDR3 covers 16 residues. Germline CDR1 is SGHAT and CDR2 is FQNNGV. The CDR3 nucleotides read TGTGCCAGCAGCTTCCGGGACAGGGGGCGAGGAAACACCATATATTTT. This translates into CASSFRDRGRGNTIYF.

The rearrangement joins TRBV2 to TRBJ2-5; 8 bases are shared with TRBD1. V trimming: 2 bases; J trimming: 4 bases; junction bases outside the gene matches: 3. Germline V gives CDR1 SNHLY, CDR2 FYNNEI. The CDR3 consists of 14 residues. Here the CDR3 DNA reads TGTGCCAGCAGTGAATTGGACAGGGCAGAGACCCAGTACTTC. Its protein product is CASSELDRAETQYF. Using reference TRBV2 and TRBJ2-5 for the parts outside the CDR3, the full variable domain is EPEVTQTPSHQVTQMGQEVILRCVPISNHLYFYWYRQILGQKVEFLVSFYNNEISEKSEIFDDQFSVERPDGSNFTLKIRSTKLEDSAMYFCASSELDRAETQYFGPGTRLLVL.

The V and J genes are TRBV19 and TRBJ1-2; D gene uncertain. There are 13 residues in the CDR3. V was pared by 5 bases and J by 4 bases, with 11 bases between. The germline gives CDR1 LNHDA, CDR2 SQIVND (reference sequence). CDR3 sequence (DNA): TGTGCCAGTAGTTCGGGCAGGATCTATGGCTACACCTTC. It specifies CASSSGRIYGYTF.

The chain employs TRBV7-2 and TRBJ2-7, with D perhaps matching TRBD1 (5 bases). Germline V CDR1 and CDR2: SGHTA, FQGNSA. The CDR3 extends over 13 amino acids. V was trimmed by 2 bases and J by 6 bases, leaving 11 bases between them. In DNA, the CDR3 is TGTGCCAGCAGCTTACAACAAAGGGGCGAGCAGTACTTC. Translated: CASSLQQRGEQYF.

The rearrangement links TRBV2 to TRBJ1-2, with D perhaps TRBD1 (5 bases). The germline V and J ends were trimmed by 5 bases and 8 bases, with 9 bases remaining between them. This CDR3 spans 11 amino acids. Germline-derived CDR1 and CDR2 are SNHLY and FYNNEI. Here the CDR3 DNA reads TGTGCCAGCAGTAAGGGGAACGGCTACACCTTC. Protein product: CASSKGNGYTF.

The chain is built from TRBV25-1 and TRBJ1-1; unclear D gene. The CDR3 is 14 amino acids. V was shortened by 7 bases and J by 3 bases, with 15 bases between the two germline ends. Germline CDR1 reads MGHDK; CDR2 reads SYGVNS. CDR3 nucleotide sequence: TGTGCCAGCAAAGAGGAGATGAGGGACACTGAAGCTTTCTTT. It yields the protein CASKEEMRDTEAFF. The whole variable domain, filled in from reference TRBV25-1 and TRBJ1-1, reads EADIYQTPRYLVIGTGKKITLECSQTMGHDKMYWYQQDPGMELHLIHYSYGVNSTEKGDLSSESTVSRIRTEHFPLTLESARPSHTSQYLCASKEEMRDTEAFFGQGTRLTVV.

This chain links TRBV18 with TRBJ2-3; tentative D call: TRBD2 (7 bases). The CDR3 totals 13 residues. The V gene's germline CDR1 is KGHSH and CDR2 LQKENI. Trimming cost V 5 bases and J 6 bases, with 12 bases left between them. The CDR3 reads CASSGPGGDTQYF. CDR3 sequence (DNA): TGTGCCAGCTCAGGACCGGGGGGCGATACGCAGTATTTT. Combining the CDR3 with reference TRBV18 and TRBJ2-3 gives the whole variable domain NAGVMQNPRHLVRRRGQEARLRCSPMKGHSHVYWYRQLPEEGLKFMVYLQKENIIDESGMPKERFSAEFPKEGPSILRIQQVVRGDSAAYFCASSGPGGDTQYFGPGTRLTVL.

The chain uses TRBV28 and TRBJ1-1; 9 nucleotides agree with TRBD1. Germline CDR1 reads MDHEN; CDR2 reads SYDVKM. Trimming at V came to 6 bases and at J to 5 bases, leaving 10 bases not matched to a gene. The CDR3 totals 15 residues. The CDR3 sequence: CASSLQGADGTEAFF. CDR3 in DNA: TGTGCCAGCAGCTTACAGGGGGCTGACGGGACTGAAGCTTTCTTT.

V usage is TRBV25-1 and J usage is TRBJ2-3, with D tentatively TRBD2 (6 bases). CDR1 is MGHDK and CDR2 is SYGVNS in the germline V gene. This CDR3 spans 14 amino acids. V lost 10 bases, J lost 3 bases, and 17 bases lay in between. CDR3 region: CATLGDRGTDTQYF. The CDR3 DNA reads TGTGCCACCCTAGGAGATCGGGGGACAGATACGCAGTATTTT.

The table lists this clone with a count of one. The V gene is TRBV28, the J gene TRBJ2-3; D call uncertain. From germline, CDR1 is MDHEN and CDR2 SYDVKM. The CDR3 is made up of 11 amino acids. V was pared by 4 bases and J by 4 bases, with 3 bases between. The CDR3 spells CASSSPDTQYF. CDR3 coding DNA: TGTGCCAGCAGTTCCCCAGATACGCAGTATTTT.

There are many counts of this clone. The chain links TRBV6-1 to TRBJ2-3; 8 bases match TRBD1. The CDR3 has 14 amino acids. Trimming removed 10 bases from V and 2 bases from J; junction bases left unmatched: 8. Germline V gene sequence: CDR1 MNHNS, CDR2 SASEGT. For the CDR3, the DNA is TGTGCCACCAGACAGGGGATAAACACAGATACGCAGTATTTT. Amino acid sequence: CATRQGINTDTQYF.

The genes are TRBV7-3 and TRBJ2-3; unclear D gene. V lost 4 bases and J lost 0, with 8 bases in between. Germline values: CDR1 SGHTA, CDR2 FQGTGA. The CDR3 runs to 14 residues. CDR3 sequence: CASSYRLSTDTQYF. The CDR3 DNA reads TGTGCCAGCAGCTATAGACTTAGCACAGATACGCAGTATTTT.

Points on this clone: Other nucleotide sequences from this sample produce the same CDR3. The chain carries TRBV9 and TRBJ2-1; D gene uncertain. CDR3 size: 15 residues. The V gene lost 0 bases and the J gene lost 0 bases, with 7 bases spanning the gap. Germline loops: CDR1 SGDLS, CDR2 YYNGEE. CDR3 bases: TGTGCCAGCAGCGTAGTTTCTAGCTCCTACAATGAGCAGTTCTTC. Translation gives CASSVVSSSYNEQFF.

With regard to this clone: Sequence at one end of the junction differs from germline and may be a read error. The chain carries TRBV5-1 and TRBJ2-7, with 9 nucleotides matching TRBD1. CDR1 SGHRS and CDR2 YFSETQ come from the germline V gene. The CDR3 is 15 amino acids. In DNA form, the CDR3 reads TGCGCCAGCAGCTGGACAGGGGCTCCCTCCAACGAGCAGTACTTC. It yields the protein CASSWTGAPSNEQYF.

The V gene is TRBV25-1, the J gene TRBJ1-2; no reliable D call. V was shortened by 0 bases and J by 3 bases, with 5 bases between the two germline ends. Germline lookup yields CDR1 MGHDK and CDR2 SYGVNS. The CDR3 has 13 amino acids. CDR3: CASSEYPHYGYTF. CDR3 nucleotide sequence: TGTGCCAGCAGTGAATACCCCCACTATGGCTACACCTTC.

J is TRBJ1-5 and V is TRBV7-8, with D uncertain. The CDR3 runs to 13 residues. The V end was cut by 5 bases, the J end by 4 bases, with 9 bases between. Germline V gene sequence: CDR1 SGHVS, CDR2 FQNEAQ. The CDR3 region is CASSSGRNQPQHF. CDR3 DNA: TGTGCCAGCAGCAGCGGCAGAAATCAGCCCCAGCATTTT.

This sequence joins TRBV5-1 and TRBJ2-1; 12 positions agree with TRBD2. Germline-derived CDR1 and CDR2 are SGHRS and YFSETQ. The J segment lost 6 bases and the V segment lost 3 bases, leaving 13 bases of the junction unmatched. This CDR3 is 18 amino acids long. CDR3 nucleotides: TGCGCCAGCAGCTCCTATCTAACTAGCGGGGGGCCGGGCAATGAGCAGTTCTTC. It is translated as CASSSYLTSGGPGNEQFF.

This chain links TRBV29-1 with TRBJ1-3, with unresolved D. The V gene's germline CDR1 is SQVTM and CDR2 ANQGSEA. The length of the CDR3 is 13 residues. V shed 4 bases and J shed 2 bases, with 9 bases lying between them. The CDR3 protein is CSVGQDAGNTIYF. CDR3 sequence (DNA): TGCAGCGTTGGGCAGGACGCTGGAAACACCATATATTTT.

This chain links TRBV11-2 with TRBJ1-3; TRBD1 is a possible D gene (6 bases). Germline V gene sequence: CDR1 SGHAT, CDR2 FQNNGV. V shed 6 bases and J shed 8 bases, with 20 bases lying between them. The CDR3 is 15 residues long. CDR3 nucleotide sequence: TGTGCCAGCAGTGGACCGGGGGCAAGGCTTGACACCATATATTTT. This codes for CASSGPGARLDTIYF.

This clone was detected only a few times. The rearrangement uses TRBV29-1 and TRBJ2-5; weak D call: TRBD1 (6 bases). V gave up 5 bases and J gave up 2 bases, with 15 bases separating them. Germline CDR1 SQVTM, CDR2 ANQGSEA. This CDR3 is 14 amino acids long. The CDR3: CSVKGPGEQETQYF. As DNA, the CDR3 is TGCAGCGTTAAAGGGCCAGGGGAGCAAGAGACCCAGTACTTC.